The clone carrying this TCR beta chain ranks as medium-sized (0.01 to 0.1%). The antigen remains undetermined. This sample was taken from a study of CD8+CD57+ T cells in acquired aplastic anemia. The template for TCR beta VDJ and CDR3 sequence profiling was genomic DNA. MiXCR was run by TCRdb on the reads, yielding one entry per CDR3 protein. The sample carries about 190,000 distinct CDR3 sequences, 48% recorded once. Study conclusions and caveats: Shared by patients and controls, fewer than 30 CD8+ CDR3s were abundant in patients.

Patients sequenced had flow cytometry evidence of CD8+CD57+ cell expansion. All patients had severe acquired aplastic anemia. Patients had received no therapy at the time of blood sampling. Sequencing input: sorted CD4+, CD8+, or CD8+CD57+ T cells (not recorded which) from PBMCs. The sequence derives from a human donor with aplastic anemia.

CDR3 protein: CAISADGNTIYF. For the CDR3, the DNA is TGTGCCATCAGTGCAGATGGAAACACCATATATTTT. The chain carries TRBV10-3 and TRBJ1-3; no reliable D call. V gave up 4 bases and J gave up 3 bases, with 4 bases separating them. There are 12 residues in the CDR3. CDR1 is ENHRY and CDR2 is SYGVKD in the germline V gene.